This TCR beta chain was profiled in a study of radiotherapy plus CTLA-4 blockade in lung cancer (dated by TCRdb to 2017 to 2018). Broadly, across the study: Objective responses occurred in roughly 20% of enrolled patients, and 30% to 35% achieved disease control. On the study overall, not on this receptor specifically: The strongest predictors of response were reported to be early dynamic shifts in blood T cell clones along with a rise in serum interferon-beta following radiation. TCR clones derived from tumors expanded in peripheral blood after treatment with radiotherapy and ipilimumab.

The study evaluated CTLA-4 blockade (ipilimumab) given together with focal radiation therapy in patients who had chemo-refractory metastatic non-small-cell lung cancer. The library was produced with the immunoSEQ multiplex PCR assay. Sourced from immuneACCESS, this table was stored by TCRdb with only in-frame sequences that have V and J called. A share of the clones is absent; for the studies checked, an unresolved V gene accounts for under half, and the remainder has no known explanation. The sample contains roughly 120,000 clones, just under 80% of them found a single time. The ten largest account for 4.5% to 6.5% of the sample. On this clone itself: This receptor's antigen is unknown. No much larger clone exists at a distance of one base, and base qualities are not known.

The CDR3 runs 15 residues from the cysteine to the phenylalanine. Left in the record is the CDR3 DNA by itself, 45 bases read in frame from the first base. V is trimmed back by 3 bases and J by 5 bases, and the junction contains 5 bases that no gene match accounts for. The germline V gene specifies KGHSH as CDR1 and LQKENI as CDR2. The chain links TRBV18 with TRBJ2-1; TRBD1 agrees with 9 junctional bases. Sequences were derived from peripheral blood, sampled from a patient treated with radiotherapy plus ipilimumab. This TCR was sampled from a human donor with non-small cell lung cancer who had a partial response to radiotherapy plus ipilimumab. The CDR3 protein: CASSPAGTGNNEQFF. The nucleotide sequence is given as TGTGCCAGCTCACCCGCCGGGACAGGGAACAATGAGCAGTTCTTC.